The source of this TCR beta chain is a study of T cell responses to AZD1222 COVID-19 vaccine. On this clone: The antigen remains undetermined.

Repertoires were generated with immunoSEQ multiplex PCR, while TCRdb's copy carries only in-frame clones and drops some. There are 130,000 to 150,000 clones in the sample; around 87% occur only once, and 1.5% to 2% lies in the top ten. Looked up from germline, CDR1 is SGHRS and CDR2 is YFSETQ. CDR3 length: 17 amino acids. The junction had 18 bases not matched to a gene; V was cut back by 7 bases and J by 3 bases. General study results and limits: With two AZD1222 doses given, Spike-specific TCR breadth and depth both rose. Seropositive at baseline were only 5 or 6 AZD1222 recipients. White British ancestry dominated among donors, who included more females, and clonal diversity was possibly underestimated.

This TCR came from an adult in good health. The sample in question was peripheral blood, obtained on day 0 of AZD1222 vaccination. V gene TRBV5-1 combines with J gene TRBJ2-7, with 8 nucleotides matching TRBD2. The CDR3: CASLDRSHLGTSYEQYF. CDR3 sequence (DNA): TGCGCCAGCCTCGATAGATCCCACCTAGGGACTAGCTACGAGCAGTACTTC. The full variable domain, in which reference TRBV5-1 and TRBJ2-7 provide the parts outside the CDR3, is KAGVTQTPRYLIKTRGQQVTLSCSPISGHRSVSWYQQTPGQGLQFLFEYFSETQRNKGNFPGRFSGRQFSNSRSEMNVSTLELGDSALYLCASLDRSHLGTSYEQYFGPGTRLTVT.